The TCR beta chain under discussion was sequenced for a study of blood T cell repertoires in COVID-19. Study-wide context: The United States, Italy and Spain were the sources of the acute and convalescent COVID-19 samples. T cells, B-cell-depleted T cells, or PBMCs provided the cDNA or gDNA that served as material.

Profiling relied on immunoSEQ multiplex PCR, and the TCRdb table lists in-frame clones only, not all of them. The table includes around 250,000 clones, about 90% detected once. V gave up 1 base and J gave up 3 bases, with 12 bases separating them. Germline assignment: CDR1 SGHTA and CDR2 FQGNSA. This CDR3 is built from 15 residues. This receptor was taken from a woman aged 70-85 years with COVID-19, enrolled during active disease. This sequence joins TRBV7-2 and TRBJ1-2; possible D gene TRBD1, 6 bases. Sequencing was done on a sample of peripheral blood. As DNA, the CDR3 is TGTGCCAGCAGCTTAGTCGGGACAAGTGACTATGGCTACACCTTC. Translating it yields CASSLVGTSDYGYTF.